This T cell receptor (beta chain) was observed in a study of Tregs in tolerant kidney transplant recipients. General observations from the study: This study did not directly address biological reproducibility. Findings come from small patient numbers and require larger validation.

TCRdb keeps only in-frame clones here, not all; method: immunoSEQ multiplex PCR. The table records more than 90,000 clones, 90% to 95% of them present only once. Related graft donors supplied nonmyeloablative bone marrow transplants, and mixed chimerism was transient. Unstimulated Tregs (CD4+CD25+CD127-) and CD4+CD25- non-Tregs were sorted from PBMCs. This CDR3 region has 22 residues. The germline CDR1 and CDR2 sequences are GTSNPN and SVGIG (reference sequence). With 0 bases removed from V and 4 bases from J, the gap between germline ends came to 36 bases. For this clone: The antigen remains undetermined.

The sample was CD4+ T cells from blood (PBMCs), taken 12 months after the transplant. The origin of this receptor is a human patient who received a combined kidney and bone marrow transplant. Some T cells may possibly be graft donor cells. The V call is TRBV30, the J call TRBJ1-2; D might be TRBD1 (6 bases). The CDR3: CAWSVWQGSLGSPGDSTYGYTF. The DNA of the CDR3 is TGTGCCTGGAGTGTATGGCAGGGGTCCCTAGGCAGCCCAGGCGATTCGACCTATGGCTACACCTTC.